These 3 T cell receptor beta chains came from one sample sequenced in a study of long-term antiretroviral therapy in people with HIV. They ran version v3.0 of the immunoSEQ assay at survey level. TCRdb's copy holds only in-frame clones and misses some; the assay was immunoSEQ multiplex PCR. The sample shows roughly 13,000 clones, over 75% of them seen only once. Sequencing was performed on unsorted PBMCs, taken 1.3 years after starting antiretroviral therapy. Receptors were obtained from a woman between 18 and 29 years old with HIV.

The gene calls are TRBV19 and TRBJ2-2, with 9 positions matching TRBD1. CDR1 is LNHDA and CDR2 is SQIVND in the germline V gene (reference sequence). The V gene end was trimmed by 5 bases and the J gene end by 4 bases; junction bases not matched to a gene: 5. The CDR3 spans 15 residues. DNA of the CDR3: TGTGCCAGTAGTGGCAACAGGGGGCTCACCGGGGAGCTGTTTTTT. Encoded protein: CASSGNRGLTGELFF.

This clone showed up just a few times. The chain joins TRBV7-8 to TRBJ1-1, with D maybe TRBD1 (6 bases). The CDR3 is 13 residues long. Germline CDR1 is SGHVS and CDR2 is FQNEAQ. The V end lost 1 base, the J end lost 11 bases, and 14 bases lay between the germline ends. The CDR3 bases are TGTGCCAGCAGCTTAGGGGGGGCAGGGCCGGCTTTCTTT. The encoded protein is CASSLGGAGPAFF.

This sequence joins TRBV7-9 and TRBJ2-7; possible D gene TRBD2, 5 bases. Looked up from germline, CDR1 is SEHNR and CDR2 is FQNEAQ (reference sequence). This CDR3 region has 16 residues. V shed 5 bases and J shed 1 base, with 18 bases lying between them. The CDR3, as DNA: TGTGCCAGCAGCAACCCAACTGACGGGAATTCCTACGAGCAGTACTTC. This translates into CASSNPTDGNSYEQYF.